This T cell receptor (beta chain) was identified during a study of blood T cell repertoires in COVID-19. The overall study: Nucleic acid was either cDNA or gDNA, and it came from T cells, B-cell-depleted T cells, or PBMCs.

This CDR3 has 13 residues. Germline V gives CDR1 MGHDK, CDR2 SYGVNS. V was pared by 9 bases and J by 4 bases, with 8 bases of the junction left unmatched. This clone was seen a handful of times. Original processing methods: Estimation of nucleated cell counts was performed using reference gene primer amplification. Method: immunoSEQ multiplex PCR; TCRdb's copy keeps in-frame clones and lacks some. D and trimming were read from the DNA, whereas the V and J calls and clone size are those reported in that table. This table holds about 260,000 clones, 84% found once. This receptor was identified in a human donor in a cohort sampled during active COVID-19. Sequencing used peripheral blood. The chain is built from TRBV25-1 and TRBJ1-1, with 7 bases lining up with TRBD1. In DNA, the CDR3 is TGTGCCAGACCAACAACAGGGGTCACTGAAGCTTTCTTT. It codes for CARPTTGVTEAFF.